The 18 T cell receptor beta chains reported below all come from one sample, sequenced in a study of T cell responses to AZD1222 COVID-19 vaccine. Profiled with immunoSEQ multiplex PCR; TCRdb holds only in-frame clones, not every one. The top ten clones hold 1.5% to 2% of a sample with fewer than 120,000 clones, less than 90% of them seen once. The specimen comprised peripheral blood, sampled on day 0 of AZD1222 vaccination. The receptor source for this set is an adult in good health.

The chain uses TRBV4-1 and TRBJ2-1; either TRBD1 or TRBD2 may fit D (5 bases each). V dropped 3 bases and J dropped 1 base, with 13 bases sitting between them. Germline CDR1 and CDR2: MGHRA and YSYEKL. The CDR3 runs to 16 residues. This CDR3 reads CASSHPRDGSYNEQFF. In nucleotides, the CDR3 is TGCGCCAGCAGCCACCCCCGGGACGGATCCTACAATGAGCAGTTCTTC.

This sequence joins TRBV5-1 and TRBJ2-7, with a weak D call TRBD2 (6 bases). V was cut by 0 bases and J by 5 bases, with 15 bases left in between. CDR1 is SGHRS and CDR2 is YFSETQ in the germline V gene. CDR3 length: 15 residues. The chain's CDR3 is CASSLAGGSIDEQYF. Written as DNA, the CDR3 is TGCGCCAGCAGCTTGGCCGGGGGTTCTATTGACGAGCAGTACTTC. Full variable domain (rest looked up from reference TRBV5-1 and TRBJ2-7): KAGVTQTPRYLIKTRGQQVTLSCSPISGHRSVSWYQQTPGQGLQFLFEYFSETQRNKGNFPGRFSGRQFSNSRSEMNVSTLELGDSALYLCASSLAGGSIDEQYFGPGTRLTVT.

With regard to this clone: Within the sample, other DNA sequences also encode this same CDR3. V is TRBV5-1 and J is TRBJ1-1; D is uncertain. V was clipped by 0 bases and J by 1 base, with 7 bases between them. This CDR3 is 14 amino acids long. Germline CDR1 is SGHRS and CDR2 is YFSETQ. CDR3 residues: CASSLAVWNTEAFF. The DNA for the CDR3 is TGCGCCAGCAGCTTGGCCGTCTGGAACACTGAAGCTTTCTTT.

The V call is TRBV7-8, the J call TRBJ2-5; unclear D gene. CDR1 SGHVS and CDR2 FQNEAQ come from the germline V gene. Deletions cut 3 bases from V and 3 bases from J, with 11 bases between. CDR3 length equals 14 residues. DNA for the CDR3: TGTGCCAGCAGCTTGCCCAGATTGGAAGAGACCCAGTACTTC. It encodes CASSLPRLEETQYF.

The rearrangement uses TRBV6-5 and TRBJ1-1; D is ambiguous. Germline CDR1 reads MNHEY; CDR2 reads SVGAGI. CDR3 length: 15 residues. V was clipped by 6 bases and J by 10 bases, with 24 bases between them. The CDR3, as DNA: TGTGCCAGCAGAAGCAACGCGGCCTCGGCCAAGGTAGCTTTCTTT. Its protein product is CASRSNAASAKVAFF.

The V gene is TRBV7-2, the J gene TRBJ1-2; unclear D gene. From germline, CDR1 is SGHTA and CDR2 FQGNSA. The CDR3 loop spans 8 amino acids. V was trimmed by 6 bases and J by 12 bases, leaving 5 bases between them. The CDR3 reads CASRADTF. The CDR3 coding sequence is TGTGCCAGCAGGGCAGACACCTTC.

The rearrangement links TRBV4-1 to TRBJ2-7; D is unresolved. V gave up 0 bases and J gave up 1 base, with 10 bases separating them. Germline loops: CDR1 MGHRA, CDR2 YSYEKL. There are 15 residues in the CDR3. CDR3: CASSQEVLTSYEQYF. The CDR3 bases are TGCGCCAGCAGCCAAGAAGTTCTCACTTCCTACGAGCAGTACTTC.

This clone was detected once. This chain links TRBV7-2 with TRBJ2-1; tentatively, D is TRBD1 or TRBD2 (6 bases each). This CDR3 has 14 amino acids. CDR1 and CDR2 from the germline V gene are SGHTA and FQGNSA. Trimming removed 7 bases from V and 6 bases from J, with 16 bases in between. CDR3 bases: TGTGCCAGCACCGTAGGGGGGCCCCTCAATGAGCAGTTCTTC. Translation gives CASTVGGPLNEQFF.

V is TRBV7-7 and J is TRBJ2-3, with 8 nucleotides matching TRBD1. The CDR3 extends over 15 amino acids. Germline V gene sequence: CDR1 SSHAT, CDR2 FNYEAQ (reference sequence). Trimming removed 4 bases from V and 0 bases from J; junction bases left unmatched: 3. The CDR3, as DNA: TGTGCCAGCAGCTCGACAGGGGTTAGCACAGATACGCAGTATTTT. It codes for CASSSTGVSTDTQYF.

The chain links TRBV5-6 to TRBJ1-6; a possible D gene is TRBD1 (5 bases). CDR3 length: 13 residues. Germline values: CDR1 SGHDT, CDR2 YYEEEE. V was shortened by 0 bases and J by 13 bases, with 11 bases between the two germline ends. This CDR3 reads CASSLERRAPLHF. The CDR3 DNA reads TGTGCCAGCAGCTTGGAGCGCAGGGCGCCCCTCCACTTT.

The chain is built from TRBV19 and TRBJ1-1; D is perhaps TRBD1 (5 bases). The CDR3 has 12 residues. Deletions cut 11 bases from V and 1 base from J, with 11 bases between. The germline V gene encodes CDR1 LNHDA and CDR2 SQIVND (reference sequence). The CDR3 sequence: CASRQRNTEAFF. Here the CDR3 DNA reads TGTGCCTCTAGACAGAGGAACACTGAAGCTTTCTTT.

The chain employs TRBV6-1 and TRBJ2-2, with TRBD1 matching over 11 bases. CDR1 MNHNS and CDR2 SASEGT come from the germline V gene. V dropped 3 bases and J dropped 5; count of bases not matched to a gene: 2. This CDR3 is built from 15 residues. CDR3 amino acids: CASSEDRGRTGELFF. The CDR3 DNA reads TGTGCCAGCAGTGAGGACAGGGGGCGAACCGGGGAGCTGTTTTTT.

The chain carries TRBV2 and TRBJ2-1; 7 nucleotides align to TRBD1. Germline V gene data show CDR1 as SNHLY and CDR2 as FYNNEI. Germline trimming cut 6 bases from V and 5 bases from J; bases unmatched to any gene: 10. The CDR3 contains 15 residues. The CDR3: CASRNPGTANNEQFF. CDR3 DNA sequence: TGTGCCAGCAGAAACCCTGGGACAGCCAACAATGAGCAGTTCTTC.

The chain uses TRBV6-6 and TRBJ1-1; tentative D call: TRBD1 (5 bases). Between the trimmed V and J ends, which lost 2 bases and 1 base, there was a span of 11 bases. The length of the CDR3 is 15 residues. Germline V gives CDR1 MNHNY, CDR2 SVGAGI (reference sequence). The chain's CDR3 is CASSYGQGPNTEAFF. The CDR3 region has the DNA TGTGCCAGCAGTTACGGGCAGGGACCGAACACTGAAGCTTTCTTT.

This clone was seen a single time. The chain carries TRBV5-1 and TRBJ2-1; 14 bases are shared with TRBD2. Germline V gene data show CDR1 as SGHRS and CDR2 as YFSETQ. The CDR3 length is 17 residues. V gave up 4 bases and J gave up 8 bases; unmatched junction bases: 11. CDR3 loop: CASSPGLAGGLGDEQFF. CDR3 DNA: TGCGCCAGCAGCCCTGGACTAGCGGGAGGCTTAGGGGATGAGCAGTTCTTC. Full variable domain (remainder filled in from reference TRBV5-1 and TRBJ2-1): KAGVTQTPRYLIKTRGQQVTLSCSPISGHRSVSWYQQTPGQGLQFLFEYFSETQRNKGNFPGRFSGRQFSNSRSEMNVSTLELGDSALYLCASSPGLAGGLGDEQFFGPGTRLTVL.

This chain joins TRBV6-6 and TRBJ1-2, with D possibly being TRBD1 (5 bases). This CDR3 comprises 14 residues. CDR1 and CDR2 (germline): MNHNY, SVGAGI (reference sequence). Between the trimmed V and J ends, which lost 6 bases and 0 bases, there was a span of 11 bases. DNA for the CDR3: TGTGCCAGCAGGGGGACGGGTACTAACTATGGCTACACCTTC. It yields the protein CASRGTGTNYGYTF.

The chain employs TRBV19 and TRBJ2-2; 8 nucleotides match TRBD1. CDR3 length: 17 residues. Germline trimming cut 3 bases from V and 2 bases from J; bases unmatched to any gene: 8. Germline CDR1 reads LNHDA; CDR2 reads SQIVND (reference sequence). CDR3 sequence (DNA): TGTGCCAGTAGTATCCCTGGGGGGACAGGTAACACCGGGGAGCTGTTTTTT. The encoded protein is CASSIPGGTGNTGELFF.

J is TRBJ2-1 and V is TRBV27; 8 positions agree with TRBD1. Trimming cost V 6 bases and J 1 base; bases outside gene matches: 8. The CDR3 totals 16 residues. Germline V gene lookup returns CDR1 MNHEY and CDR2 SMNVEV (reference sequence). The CDR3, as DNA: TGTGCCAGCAGCTCCGGACAGGGAGGTTCCTACAATGAGCAGTTCTTC. Its translation: CASSSGQGGSYNEQFF.